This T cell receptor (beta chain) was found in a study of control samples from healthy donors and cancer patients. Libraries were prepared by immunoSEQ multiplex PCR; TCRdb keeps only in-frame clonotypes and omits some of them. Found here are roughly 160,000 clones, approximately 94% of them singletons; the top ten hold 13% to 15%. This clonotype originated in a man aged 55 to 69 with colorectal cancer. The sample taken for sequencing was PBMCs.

This chain's CDR3 is CASSPGTSGGAYNEQFF. The CDR3 DNA reads TGTGCCAGCAGCCCAGGGACTAGCGGGGGGGCCTACAATGAGCAGTTCTTC. The chain links TRBV9 to TRBJ2-1; 16 bases map to TRBD2. This CDR3 region has 17 residues. Germline V gives CDR1 SGDLS, CDR2 YYNGEE. Trimming cost V 4 bases and J 2 bases; bases outside gene matches: 3.